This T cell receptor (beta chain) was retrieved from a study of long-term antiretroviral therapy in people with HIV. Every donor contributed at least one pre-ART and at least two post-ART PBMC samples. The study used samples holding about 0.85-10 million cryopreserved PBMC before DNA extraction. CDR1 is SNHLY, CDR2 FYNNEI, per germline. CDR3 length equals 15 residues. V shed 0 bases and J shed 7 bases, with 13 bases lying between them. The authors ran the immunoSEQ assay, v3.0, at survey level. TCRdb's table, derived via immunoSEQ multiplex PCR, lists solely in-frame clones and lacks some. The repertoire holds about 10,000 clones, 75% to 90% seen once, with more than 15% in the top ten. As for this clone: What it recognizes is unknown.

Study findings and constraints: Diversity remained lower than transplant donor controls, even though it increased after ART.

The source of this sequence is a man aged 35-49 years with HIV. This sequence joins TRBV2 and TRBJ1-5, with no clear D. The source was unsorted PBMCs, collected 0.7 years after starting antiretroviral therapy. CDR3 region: CASSEARPSGQPQHF. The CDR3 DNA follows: TGTGCCAGCAGTGAAGCGCGCCCTAGTGGGCAGCCCCAGCATTTT.